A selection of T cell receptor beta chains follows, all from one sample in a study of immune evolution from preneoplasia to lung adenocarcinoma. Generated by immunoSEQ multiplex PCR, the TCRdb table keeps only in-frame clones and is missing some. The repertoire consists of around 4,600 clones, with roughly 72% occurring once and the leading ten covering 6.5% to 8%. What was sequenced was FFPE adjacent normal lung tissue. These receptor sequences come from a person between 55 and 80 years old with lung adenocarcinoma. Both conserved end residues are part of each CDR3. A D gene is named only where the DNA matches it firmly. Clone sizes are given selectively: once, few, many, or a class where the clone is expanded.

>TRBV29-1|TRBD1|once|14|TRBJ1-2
CSVEVRGTVYGYTF
TGCAGCGTTGAAGTAAGGGGGACAGTCTATGGCTACACCTTC
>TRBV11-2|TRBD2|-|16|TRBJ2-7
CASSARGRGGPYEQYF
TGTGCCAGCAGCGCAAGAGGTCGGGGAGGGCCCTACGAGCAGTACTTC
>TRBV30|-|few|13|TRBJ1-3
CAWSRRAGNTIYF
TGTGCCTGGAGTCGCCGGGCCGGAAACACCATATATTTT
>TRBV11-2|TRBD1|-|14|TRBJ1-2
CASSLGQGDYGYTF
TGTGCCAGCAGCTTAGGACAGGGAGACTATGGCTACACCTTC
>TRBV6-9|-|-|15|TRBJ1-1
CASSYSRRGGTEAFF
TGTGCCAGCAGTTACTCCAGACGCGGGGGGACTGAAGCTTTCTTT
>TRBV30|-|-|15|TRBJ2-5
CAWSVLSLGGETQYF
TGTGCCTGGAGTGTCCTATCACTAGGAGGGGAGACCCAGTACTTC
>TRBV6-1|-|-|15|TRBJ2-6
CASSDRGSGANVLTF
TGTGCCAGCAGTGACCGGGGTTCTGGGGCCAACGTCCTGACTTTC
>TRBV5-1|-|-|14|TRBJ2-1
CASSLGPQSDEQFF
TGCGCCAGCAGCTTGGGTCCGCAGAGCGATGAGCAGTTCTTC
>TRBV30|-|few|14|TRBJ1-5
CAWSVTASGQPQHF
TGTGCCTGGAGTGTGACAGCCAGCGGTCAGCCCCAGCATTTT
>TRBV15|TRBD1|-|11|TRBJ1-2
CPDRGKYGYTF
TGCCCGGACAGGGGAAAGTATGGCTACACCTTC
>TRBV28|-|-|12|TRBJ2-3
CASRGGTDTQYF
TGTGCCAGCAGAGGGGGGACAGATACGCAGTATTTT
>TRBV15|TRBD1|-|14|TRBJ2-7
CATSLGTGSYEQYF
TGTGCCACCAGCCTAGGGACAGGGTCCTACGAGCAGTACTTC
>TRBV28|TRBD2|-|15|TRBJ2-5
CASSELAGSQETQYF
TGTGCCAGCAGCGAACTAGCGGGGTCCCAAGAGACCCAGTACTTC
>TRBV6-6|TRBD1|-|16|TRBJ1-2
CASSPGQGARNYGYTF
TGTGCCAGCAGTCCGGGACAGGGGGCTAGGAACTATGGCTACACCTTC
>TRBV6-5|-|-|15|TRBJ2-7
CASSYFGTLGEEQYF
TGTGCCAGCAGTTACTTCGGGACCCTCGGAGAAGAGCAGTACTTC
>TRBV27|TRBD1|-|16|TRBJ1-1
CASIPRDRGFWTEAFF
TGTGCCAGCATCCCCAGGGACAGGGGTTTTTGGACTGAAGCTTTCTTT
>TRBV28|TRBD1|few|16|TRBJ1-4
CASTLDYTGGSEKLFF
TGTGCCAGCACCCTCGACTATACAGGGGGTAGTGAAAAACTGTTTTTT
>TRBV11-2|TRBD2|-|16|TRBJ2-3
CASSSRGAGLTDTQYF
TGTGCCAGCAGCTCGAGGGGAGCGGGACTAACAGATACGCAGTATTTT
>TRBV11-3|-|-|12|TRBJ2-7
CASSLSGYEQYF
TGTGCCAGCAGCCTCTCGGGGTACGAGCAGTACTTC
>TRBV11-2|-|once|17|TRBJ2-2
CASSLLGLGVVSGELFF
TGTGCCAGCAGCTTATTGGGATTAGGGGTAGTGTCCGGGGAGCTGTTTTTT
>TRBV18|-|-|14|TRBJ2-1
CASSVGQGHNEQFF
TGTGCCAGCTCAGTCGGGCAAGGGCACAATGAGCAGTTCTTC
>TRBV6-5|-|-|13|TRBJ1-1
CASSIQGGAEAFF
TGTGCCAGCAGTATACAGGGAGGGGCTGAAGCTTTCTTT
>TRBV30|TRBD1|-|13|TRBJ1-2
CAWSFDRVRGYTF
TGTGCCTGGAGTTTTGACAGGGTGAGGGGCTACACCTTC
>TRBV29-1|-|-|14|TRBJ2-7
CSVGRTEGFYEQYF
TGCAGCGTCGGCCGGACGGAGGGATTCTACGAGCAGTACTTC
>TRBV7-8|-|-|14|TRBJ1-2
CASSLERRGTGYTF
TGTGCCAGCAGCTTAGAGCGCAGGGGCACTGGCTACACCTTC
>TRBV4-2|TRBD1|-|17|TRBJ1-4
CASSLDLPGTGAEKLFF
TGTGCCAGCAGCCTCGACCTCCCCGGGACAGGGGCGGAAAAACTGTTTTTT
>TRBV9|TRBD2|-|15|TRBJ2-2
CASSPPAGGTGELFF
TGTGCCAGCAGCCCCCCTGCGGGGGGGACCGGGGAGCTGTTTTTT
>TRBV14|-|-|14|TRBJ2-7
CASSQDFSRTEQYF
TGTGCCAGCAGCCAAGATTTTAGCAGGACCGAGCAGTACTTC
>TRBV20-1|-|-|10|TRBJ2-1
CSASNNEQFF
TGCAGTGCTAGTAACAATGAGCAGTTCTTC
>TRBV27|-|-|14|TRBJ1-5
CASSPIQGGQPQHF
TGTGCCAGCAGTCCGATCCAGGGAGGTCAGCCCCAGCATTTT
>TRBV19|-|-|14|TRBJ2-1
CATQDLSSYNEQFF
TGTGCCACCCAAGACTTAAGCTCCTACAATGAGCAGTTCTTC
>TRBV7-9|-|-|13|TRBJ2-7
CASSSPRGIEQYF
TGTGCCAGCAGCTCACCTCGGGGGATCGAGCAGTACTTC
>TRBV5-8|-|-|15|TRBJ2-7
CASTVSGESSYEQYF
TGTGCCAGCACAGTAAGTGGGGAGTCCTCCTACGAGCAGTACTTC
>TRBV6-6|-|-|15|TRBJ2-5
CASSPTDYQVVTQYF
TGTGCCAGCAGCCCAACAGATTACCAGGTTGTGACCCAGTACTTC
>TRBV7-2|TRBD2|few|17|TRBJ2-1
CASSFEVGLAIYNEQFF
TGTGCCAGCAGCTTTGAAGTCGGACTAGCGATATACAATGAGCAGTTCTTC
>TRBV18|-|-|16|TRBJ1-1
CASSPRGRGSNTEAFF
TGTGCCAGCTCCCCTCGCGGGAGGGGTTCAAACACTGAAGCTTTCTTT
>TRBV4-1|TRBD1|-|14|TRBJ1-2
CASSPTGVNYGYTF
TGCGCCAGCAGCCCGACAGGGGTTAACTATGGCTACACCTTC
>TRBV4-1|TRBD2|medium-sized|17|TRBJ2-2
CASSLPDAGVSTGELFF
TGCGCCAGCAGCCTCCCGGACGCGGGAGTCTCCACCGGGGAGCTGTTTTTT
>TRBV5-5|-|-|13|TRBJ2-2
CASSPAHTGELFF
TGTGCCAGCAGCCCGGCGCACACCGGGGAGCTGTTTTTT
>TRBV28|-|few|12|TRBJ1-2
CASSADSDGYTF
TGTGCCAGCAGTGCGGACAGTGATGGCTACACCTTC
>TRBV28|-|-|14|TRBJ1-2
CASSVEREDYGYTF
TGTGCCAGCAGTGTGGAGAGGGAAGACTATGGCTACACCTTC
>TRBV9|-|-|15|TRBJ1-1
CASSLLETAIGGAFF
TGTGCCAGCAGCCTCCTAGAAACAGCGATCGGTGGGGCTTTCTTT
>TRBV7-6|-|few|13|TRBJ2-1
CASSLEWDGEQFF
TGTGCCAGCAGCTTAGAATGGGATGGGGAGCAGTTCTTC
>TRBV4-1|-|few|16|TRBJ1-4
CASSPGGGATNEKLFF
TGCGCCAGCAGCCCCGGCGGTGGGGCAACTAATGAAAAACTGTTTTTT
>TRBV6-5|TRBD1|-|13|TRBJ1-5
CASKGQGNQPQHF
TGTGCCAGCAAAGGACAGGGCAATCAGCCCCAGCATTTT
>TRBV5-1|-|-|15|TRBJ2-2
CASSLEAGWVGELFF
TGCGCCAGCAGCTTGGAGGCCGGATGGGTCGGGGAGCTGTTTTTT
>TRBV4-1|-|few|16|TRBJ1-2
CASSQVMSGGDYGYTF
TGCGCCAGCAGCCAAGTCATGTCGGGGGGCGACTATGGCTACACCTTC
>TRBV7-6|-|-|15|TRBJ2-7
CASSLGMDSSYEQYF
TGTGCCAGCAGCTTAGGAATGGACAGCTCCTACGAGCAGTACTTC
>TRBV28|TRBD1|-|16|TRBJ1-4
CASFGRGGTGEEKLFF
TGTGCCAGCTTCGGACGGGGGGGGACAGGGGAAGAAAAACTGTTTTTT
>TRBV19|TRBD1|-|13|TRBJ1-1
CASRGQANTEAFF
TGTGCTAGTAGGGGACAGGCGAACACTGAAGCTTTCTTT
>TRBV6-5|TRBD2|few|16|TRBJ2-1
CASSYSAGGPNNEQFF
TGTGCCAGCAGTTACTCGGCGGGAGGGCCTAACAATGAGCAGTTCTTC